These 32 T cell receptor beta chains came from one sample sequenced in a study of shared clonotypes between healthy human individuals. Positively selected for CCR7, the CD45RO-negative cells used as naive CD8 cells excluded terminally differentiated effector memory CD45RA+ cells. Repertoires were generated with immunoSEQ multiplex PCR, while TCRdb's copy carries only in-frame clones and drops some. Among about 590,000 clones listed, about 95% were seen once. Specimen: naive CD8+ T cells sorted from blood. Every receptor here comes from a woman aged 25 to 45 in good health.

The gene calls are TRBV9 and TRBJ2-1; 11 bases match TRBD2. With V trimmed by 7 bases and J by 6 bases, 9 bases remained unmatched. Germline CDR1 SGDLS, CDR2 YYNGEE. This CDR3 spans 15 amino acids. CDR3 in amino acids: CASQELAGDLNEQFF. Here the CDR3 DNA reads TGTGCCAGCCAAGAACTAGCGGGAGATCTCAATGAGCAGTTCTTC.

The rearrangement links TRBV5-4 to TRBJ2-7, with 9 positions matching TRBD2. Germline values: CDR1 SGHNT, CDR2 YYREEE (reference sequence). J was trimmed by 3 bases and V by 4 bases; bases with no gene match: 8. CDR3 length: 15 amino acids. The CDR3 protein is CASSRLAGEDYEQYF. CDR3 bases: TGTGCCAGCAGCCGTTTAGCGGGAGAAGACTACGAGCAGTACTTC.

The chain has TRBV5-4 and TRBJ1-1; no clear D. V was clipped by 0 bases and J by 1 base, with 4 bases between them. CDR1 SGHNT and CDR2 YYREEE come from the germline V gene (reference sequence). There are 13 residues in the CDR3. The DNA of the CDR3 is TGTGCCAGCAGCTTGGCGGGGAACACTGAAGCTTTCTTT. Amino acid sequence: CASSLAGNTEAFF.

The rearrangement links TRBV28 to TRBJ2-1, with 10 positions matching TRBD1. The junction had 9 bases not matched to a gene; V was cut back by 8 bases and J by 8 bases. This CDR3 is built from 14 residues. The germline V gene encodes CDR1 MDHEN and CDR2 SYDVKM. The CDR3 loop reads CASERQGAGYEQFF. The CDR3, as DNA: TGTGCCAGCGAGAGACAGGGGGCCGGTTATGAGCAGTTCTTC.

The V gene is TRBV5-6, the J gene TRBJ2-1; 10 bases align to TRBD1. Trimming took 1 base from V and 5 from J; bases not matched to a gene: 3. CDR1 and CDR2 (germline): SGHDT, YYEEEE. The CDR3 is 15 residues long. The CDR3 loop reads CASSLFGTGDNEQFF. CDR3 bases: TGTGCCAGCAGCTTGTTCGGGACAGGGGACAATGAGCAGTTCTTC.

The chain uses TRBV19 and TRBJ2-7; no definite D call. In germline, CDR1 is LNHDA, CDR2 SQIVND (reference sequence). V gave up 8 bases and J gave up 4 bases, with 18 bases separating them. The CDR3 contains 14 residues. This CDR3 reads CASSPFAGSYEQYF. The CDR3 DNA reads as TGTGCCAGTTCACCCTTTGCTGGTTCTTACGAGCAGTACTTC.

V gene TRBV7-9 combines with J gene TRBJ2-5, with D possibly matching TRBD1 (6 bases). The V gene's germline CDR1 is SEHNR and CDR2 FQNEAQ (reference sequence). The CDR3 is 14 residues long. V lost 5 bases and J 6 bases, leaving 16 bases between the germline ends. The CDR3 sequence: CASSPGRGFKTQYF. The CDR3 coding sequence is TGTGCCAGCAGCCCGGGCAGGGGCTTTAAGACCCAGTACTTC.

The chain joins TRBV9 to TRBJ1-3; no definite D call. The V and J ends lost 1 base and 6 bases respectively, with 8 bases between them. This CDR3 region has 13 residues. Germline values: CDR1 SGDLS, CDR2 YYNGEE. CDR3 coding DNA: TGTGCCAGCAGCGTAACGGATTTAAACACCATATATTTT. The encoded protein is CASSVTDLNTIYF.

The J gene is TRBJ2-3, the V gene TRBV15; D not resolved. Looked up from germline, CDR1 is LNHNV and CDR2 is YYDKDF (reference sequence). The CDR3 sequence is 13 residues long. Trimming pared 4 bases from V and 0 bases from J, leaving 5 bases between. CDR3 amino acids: CATSMTSTDTQYF. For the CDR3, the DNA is TGTGCCACCAGCATGACTAGCACAGATACGCAGTATTTT.

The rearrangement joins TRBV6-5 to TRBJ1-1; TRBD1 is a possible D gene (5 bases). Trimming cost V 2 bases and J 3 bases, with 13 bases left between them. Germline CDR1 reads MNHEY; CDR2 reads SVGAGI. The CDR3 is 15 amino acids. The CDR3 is CASSYTLGGDTEAFF. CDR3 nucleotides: TGTGCCAGCAGTTACACACTCGGGGGGGACACTGAAGCTTTCTTT.

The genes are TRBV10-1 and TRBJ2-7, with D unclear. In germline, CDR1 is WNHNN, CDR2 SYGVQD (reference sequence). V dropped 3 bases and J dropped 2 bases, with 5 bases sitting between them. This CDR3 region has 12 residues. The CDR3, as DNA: TGCGCCAGCAGTGACCAACCCTACGAGCAGTACTTC. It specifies CASSDQPYEQYF.

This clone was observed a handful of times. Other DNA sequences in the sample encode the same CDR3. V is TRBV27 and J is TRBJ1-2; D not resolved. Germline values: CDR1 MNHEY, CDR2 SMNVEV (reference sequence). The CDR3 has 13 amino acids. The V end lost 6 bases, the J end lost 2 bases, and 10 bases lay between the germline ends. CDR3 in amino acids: CASSPGPNYGYTF. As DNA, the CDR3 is TGTGCCAGCAGCCCCGGACCGAACTATGGCTACACCTTC.

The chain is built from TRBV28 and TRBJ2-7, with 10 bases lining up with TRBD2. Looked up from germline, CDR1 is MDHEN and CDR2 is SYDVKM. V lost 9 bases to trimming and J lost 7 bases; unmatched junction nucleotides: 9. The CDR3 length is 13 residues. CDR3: CARISGLAFEQYF. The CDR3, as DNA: TGTGCCAGAATATCGGGACTAGCGTTTGAGCAGTACTTC.

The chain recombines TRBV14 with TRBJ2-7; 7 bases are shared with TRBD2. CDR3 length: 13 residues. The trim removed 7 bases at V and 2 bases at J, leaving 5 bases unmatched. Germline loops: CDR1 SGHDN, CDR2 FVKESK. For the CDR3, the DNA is TGTGCCAGCAATAGCGGGCACACCTACGAGCAGTACTTC. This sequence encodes CASNSGHTYEQYF.

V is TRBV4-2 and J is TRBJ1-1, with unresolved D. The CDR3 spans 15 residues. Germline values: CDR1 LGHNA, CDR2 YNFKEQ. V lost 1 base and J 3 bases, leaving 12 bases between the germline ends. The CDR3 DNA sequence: TGTGCCAGCAGCCAAGTTGAGACTGTACACACTGAAGCTTTCTTT. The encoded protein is CASSQVETVHTEAFF.

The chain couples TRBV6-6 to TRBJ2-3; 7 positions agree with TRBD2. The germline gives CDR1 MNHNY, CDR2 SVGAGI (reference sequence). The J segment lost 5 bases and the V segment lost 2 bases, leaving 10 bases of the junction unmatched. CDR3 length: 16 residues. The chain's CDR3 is CASSYQRDLWRDTQYF. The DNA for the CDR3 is TGTGCCAGCAGTTACCAGCGGGACTTATGGAGAGATACGCAGTATTTT.

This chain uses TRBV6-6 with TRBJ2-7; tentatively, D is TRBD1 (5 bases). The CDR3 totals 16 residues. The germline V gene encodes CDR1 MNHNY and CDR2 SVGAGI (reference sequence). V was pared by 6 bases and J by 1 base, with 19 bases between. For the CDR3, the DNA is TGTGCCAGCAGCGGCCCGGGTGCAGGGCCTTCCTACGAGCAGTACTTC. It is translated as CASSGPGAGPSYEQYF.

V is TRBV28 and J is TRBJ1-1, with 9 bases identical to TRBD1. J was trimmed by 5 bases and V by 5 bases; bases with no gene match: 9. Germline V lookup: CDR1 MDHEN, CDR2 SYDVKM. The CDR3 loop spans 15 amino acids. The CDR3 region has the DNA TGTGCCAGCAGTCCAGACAGGGGGGTAGAAACTGAAGCTTTCTTT. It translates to CASSPDRGVETEAFF.

The CDR3 sequence is CASSFELAGEGTDTQYF. The CDR3 coding sequence is TGTGCCAGCAGTTTCGAACTAGCGGGAGAAGGGACAGATACGCAGTATTTT. The chain recombines TRBV28 with TRBJ2-3, with TRBD2 matching over 11 bases. This CDR3 has 17 amino acids. V lost 3 bases to trimming and J lost 3 bases; unmatched junction nucleotides: 8. Germline V gives CDR1 MDHEN, CDR2 SYDVKM.

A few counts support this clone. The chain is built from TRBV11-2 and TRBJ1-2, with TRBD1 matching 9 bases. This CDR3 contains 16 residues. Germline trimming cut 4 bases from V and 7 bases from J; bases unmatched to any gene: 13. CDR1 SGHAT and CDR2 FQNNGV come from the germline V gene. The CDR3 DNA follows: TGTGCCAGCAGCTCAGACGTCCCGGGACAGGGTCGTGGCTACACCTTC. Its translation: CASSSDVPGQGRGYTF.

The CDR3 reads CASSYDRYNEQFF. DNA for the CDR3: TGTGCCAGCAGTTACGACAGGTACAATGAGCAGTTCTTC. The chain is built from TRBV6-5 and TRBJ2-1; a weak D match, TRBD1 (6 bases). This CDR3 comprises 13 residues. CDR1 MNHEY and CDR2 SVGAGI come from the germline V gene. Trimming cost V 2 bases and J 4 bases, with 6 bases left between them.

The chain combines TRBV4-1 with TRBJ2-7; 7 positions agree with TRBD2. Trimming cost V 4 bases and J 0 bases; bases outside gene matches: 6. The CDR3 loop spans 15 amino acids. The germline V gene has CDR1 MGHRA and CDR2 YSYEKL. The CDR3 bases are TGCGCCAGCAGCCTAGCGGGCTATAGCTCCTACGAGCAGTACTTC. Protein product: CASSLAGYSSYEQYF.

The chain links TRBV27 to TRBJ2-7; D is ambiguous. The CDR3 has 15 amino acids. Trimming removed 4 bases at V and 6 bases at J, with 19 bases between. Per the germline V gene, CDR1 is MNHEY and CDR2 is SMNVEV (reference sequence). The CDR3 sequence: CASSYFTLGASEQYF. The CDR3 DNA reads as TGTGCCAGCAGTTATTTTACCCTCGGCGCGTCCGAGCAGTACTTC.

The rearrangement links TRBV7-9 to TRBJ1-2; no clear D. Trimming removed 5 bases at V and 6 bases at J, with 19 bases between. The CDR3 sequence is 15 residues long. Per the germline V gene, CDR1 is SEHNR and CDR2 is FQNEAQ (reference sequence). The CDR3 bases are TGTGCCAGCAGCCACGGGCTGGGTCAGCGCCATGGCTACACCTTC. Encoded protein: CASSHGLGQRHGYTF.

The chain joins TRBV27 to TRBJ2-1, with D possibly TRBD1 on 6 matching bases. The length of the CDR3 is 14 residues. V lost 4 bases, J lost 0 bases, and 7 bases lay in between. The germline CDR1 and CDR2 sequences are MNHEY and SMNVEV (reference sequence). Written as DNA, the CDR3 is TGTGCCAGCAGTTCAGGGGTCTCCTACAATGAGCAGTTCTTC. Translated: CASSSGVSYNEQFF.

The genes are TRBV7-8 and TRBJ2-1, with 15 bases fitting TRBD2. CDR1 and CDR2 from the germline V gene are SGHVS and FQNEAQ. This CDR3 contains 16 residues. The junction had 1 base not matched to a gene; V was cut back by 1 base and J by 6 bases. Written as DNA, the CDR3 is TGTGCCAGCAGCTTAGGGGGACTAGCGGGAGGCAATGAGCAGTTCTTC. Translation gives CASSLGGLAGGNEQFF.

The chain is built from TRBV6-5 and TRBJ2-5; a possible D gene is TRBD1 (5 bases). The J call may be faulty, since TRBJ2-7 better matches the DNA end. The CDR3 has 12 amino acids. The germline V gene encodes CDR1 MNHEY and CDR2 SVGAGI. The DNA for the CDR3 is TGTGCCAGCAGCCCAGGGAAGTACGAGCAGTACTTC. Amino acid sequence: CASSPGKYEQYF.

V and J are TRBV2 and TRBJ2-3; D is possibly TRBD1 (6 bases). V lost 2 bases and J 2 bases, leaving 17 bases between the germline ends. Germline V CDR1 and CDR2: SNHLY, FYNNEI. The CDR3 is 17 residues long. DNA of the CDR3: TGTGCCAGCAGTGAAAAGGGGGTAGGGCCGAACACAGATACGCAGTATTTT. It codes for CASSEKGVGPNTDTQYF.

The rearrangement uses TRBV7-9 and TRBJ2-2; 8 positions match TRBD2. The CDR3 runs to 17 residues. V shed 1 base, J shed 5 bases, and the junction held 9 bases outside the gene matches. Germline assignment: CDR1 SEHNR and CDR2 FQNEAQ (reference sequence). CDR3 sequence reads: CASSLEVAGGRTGELFF. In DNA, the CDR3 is TGTGCCAGCAGCTTAGAAGTTGCGGGAGGTCGTACCGGGGAGCTGTTTTTT.

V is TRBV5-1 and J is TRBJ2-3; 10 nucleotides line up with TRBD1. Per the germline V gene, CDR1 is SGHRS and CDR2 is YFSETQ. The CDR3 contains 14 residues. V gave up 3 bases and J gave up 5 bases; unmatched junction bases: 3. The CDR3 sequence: CASSSGQGEDTQYF. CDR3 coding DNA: TGCGCCAGCAGCTCCGGACAGGGGGAAGATACGCAGTATTTT.

The CDR3 loop reads CASSPDVSAYTQYF. In DNA form, the CDR3 reads TGTGCCAGCAGTCCCGATGTTAGCGCTTATACGCAGTATTTT. The chain joins TRBV28 to TRBJ2-3; D is possibly TRBD2 (5 bases). CDR3 length: 14 amino acids. Germline V gives CDR1 MDHEN, CDR2 SYDVKM. V lost 5 bases and J lost 7, with 16 bases in between. The variable domain in full, with the rest retrieved from reference TRBV28 and TRBJ2-3, is DVKVTQSSRYLVKRTGEKVFLECVQDMDHENMFWYRQDPGLGLRLIYFSYDVKMKEKGDIPEGYSVSREKKERFSLILESASTNQTSMYLCASSPDVSAYTQYFGPGTRLTVL.

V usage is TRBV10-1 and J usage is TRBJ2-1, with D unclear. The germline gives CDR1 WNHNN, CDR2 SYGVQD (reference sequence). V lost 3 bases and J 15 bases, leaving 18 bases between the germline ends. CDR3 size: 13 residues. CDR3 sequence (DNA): TGCGCCAGCAGTGAATTGGCGGAGAAAACGCCGTTCTTC. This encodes CASSELAEKTPFF.